This T cell receptor beta chain was observed in a study of blood T cell repertoires in COVID-19. The wider study: Donors in the United States, Italy and Spain gave samples during acute or convalescent COVID-19.

V dropped 5 bases and J dropped 8; count of bases not matched to a gene: 5. CDR1 is SGHTA and CDR2 is FQGNSA in the germline V gene. The CDR3 length is 13 residues. While infection was still active, Seattle patients were enrolled and then followed longitudinally. Sequencing used immunoSEQ multiplex PCR; TCRdb keeps in-frame clones, though not all of them. The table lists about 410,000 clones, about 91% of them singletons. The rearrangement uses TRBV7-2 and TRBJ1-4; TRBD1 aligns across 7 bases. This clonotype originated in a woman aged 40 to 55 with COVID-19, enrolled during active disease. The sequenced sample was peripheral blood. The CDR3 here is CASSQGTAEKLFF. The DNA for the CDR3 is TGTGCCAGCAGCCAAGGGACAGCCGAAAAACTGTTTTTT. Full variable domain (rest looked up from reference TRBV7-2 and TRBJ1-4): GAGVSQSPSNKVTEKGKDVELRCDPISGHTALYWYRQSLGQGLEFLIYFQGNSAPDKSGLPSDRFSAERTGGSVSTLTIQRTQQEDSAVYLCASSQGTAEKLFFGSGTQLSVL.